The entry that follows covers one TCR beta chain sequence. CDR1 and CDR2 (germline): MNHEY, SMNVEV (reference sequence). This CDR3 comprises 15 residues. V dropped 5 bases and J dropped 7; count of bases not matched to a gene: 13. The data stem from a study of cytomegalovirus exposure and HLA in healthy donors. In the PCR, 60 Vbeta and 13 Jbeta primers were used. The assay was immunoSEQ multiplex PCR, and TCRdb's table has in-frame clones only and misses some. The sample has approximately 150,000 clones, 80% seen once. Nominal health characterized the donors when sampled, though unrecorded immune exposures were likely.

The receptor's source is a woman aged 50 to 65 in good health and CMV-seronegative. Sequences were obtained from PBMCs. The chain couples TRBV27 to TRBJ2-5, with 7 bases that match TRBD1. CDR3 protein: CASSLRQGAGRTQYF. CDR3 nucleotides: TGTGCCAGCAGTCTTAGACAGGGCGCCGGACGGACCCAGTACTTC.